This T cell receptor (beta chain) was sequenced in a study of T cells in narcolepsy. As to this clone: Its antigen is still unknown.

TCRdb's copy holds only in-frame clones and misses some; the assay was immunoSEQ multiplex PCR. The top ten clones hold 2% to 2.5% of a sample with about 36,000 clones, 81% of them seen once. The ends were cut back, 5 bases at V and 1 base at J, with 17 bases in the middle. CDR3 size: 16 residues. CDR1 and CDR2 from the germline V gene are SGHVS and FNYEAQ. Study-level points and caveats: Reportedly, autoreactive clonotypes were serially detected in patients' blood but not controls'.

Sequenced material: memory (CD45RA-) CD4+ T cells from blood. The sequence was collected from a human donor in good health. This chain connects TRBV7-6 to TRBJ2-5; the D gene is possibly TRBD1 (5 bases). In DNA, the CDR3 is TGTGCCAGCAGCGAAAGGGGCGGTACCCCCCAAGAGACCCAGTACTTC. Translated, it gives CASSERGGTPQETQYF.